The 11 T cell receptor beta chains given below trace back to one sample, sequenced in a study of blood T cells in healthy people across ages. For the second PCR, which ran for 7 to 11 cycles, a sample-barcoded 5' primer and a J-beta primer mix were used. TCRdb processed the 5' RACE reads anew with MiXCR; each CDR3 protein has one entry. The sample holds 780,000 or so distinct CDR3 sequences; around a quarter are singletons and the top ten take more than 3%. These sequences were also reported in another study, on T cells of mothers and their children.

The sequenced sample was blood. The source is a boy younger than 18 in good health.

This clonotype was seen only a few times. This chain uses TRBV10-3 with TRBJ1-1, with D possibly TRBD1 on 6 matching bases. Deletions cut 7 bases from V and 7 bases from J, with 13 bases between. This CDR3 is 12 amino acids long. The V gene's germline CDR1 is ENHRY and CDR2 SYGVKD. CDR3 residues: CAIKTGELEAFF. The DNA for the CDR3 is TGTGCCATCAAGACAGGAGAGCTTGAAGCTTTCTTT.

Only a few counts were recorded for this clonotype. The chain carries TRBV4-1 and TRBJ1-2, with 8 nucleotides matching TRBD1. CDR1 and CDR2 from the germline V gene are MGHRA and YSYEKL. CDR3 length equals 15 residues. The V gene end was trimmed by 2 bases and the J gene end by 8 bases; junction bases not matched to a gene: 10. In DNA form, the CDR3 reads TGCGCCAGCAGCCAAAACGTCGGGACAGGATCCGGCTACACCTTC. It codes for CASSQNVGTGSGYTF.

This rearrangement joins TRBV3-1 to TRBJ1-2; possibly TRBD1 for D (6 bases). Trimming pared 1 base from V and 4 bases from J, leaving 13 bases between. Germline-derived CDR1 and CDR2 are LGHDT and YNNKEL (reference sequence). The CDR3 runs to 15 residues. CDR3 loop: CASSQGQGIPYGYTF. CDR3 sequence (DNA): TGTGCCAGCAGCCAAGGGCAGGGGATTCCCTATGGCTACACCTTC.

This clonotype was picked up many times. The chain uses TRBV3-1 and TRBJ1-1; D may be TRBD1 (5 bases). The CDR3 totals 13 residues. Looked up from germline, CDR1 is LGHDT and CDR2 is YNNKEL (reference sequence). The V and J ends lost 4 bases and 4 bases respectively, with 10 bases between them. CDR3 nucleotide sequence: TGTGCCAGCAGCCCCGACGGGGGCACTGAAGCTTTCTTT. It encodes CASSPDGGTEAFF.

This clonotype was seen many times. V is TRBV24-1 and J is TRBJ2-3; D not certain. V gave up 1 base and J gave up 4 bases, with 8 bases separating them. The CDR3 is 14 amino acids. CDR1 and CDR2 (germline): KGHDR, SFDVKD. The CDR3, as DNA: TGTGCCACCAGTGATTTTGGCAATCCAGATACGCAGTATTTT. It codes for CATSDFGNPDTQYF.

V is TRBV7-9 and J is TRBJ2-4, with D possibly matching TRBD1 (6 bases). The CDR3 runs 16 residues. Trimming left V 5 bases short and J 4 bases short, with 18 bases between. Germline V gene data show CDR1 as SEHNR and CDR2 as FQNEAQ (reference sequence). The CDR3 loop reads CASSDSGTRGKNIQYF. DNA of the CDR3: TGTGCCAGCAGCGATTCCGGGACAAGGGGGAAAAACATTCAGTACTTC.

In its sample, this clonotype was seen a few times. This chain uses TRBV10-3 with TRBJ2-5, with 8 positions matching TRBD1. The CDR3 contains 15 residues. CDR1 ENHRY and CDR2 SYGVKD come from the germline V gene. Trimming cost V 6 bases and J 0 bases; bases outside gene matches: 6. Written as DNA, the CDR3 is TGTGCCATCAGCCTAGGACAGGGCAACCAAGAGACCCAGTACTTC. It specifies CAISLGQGNQETQYF.

This chain uses TRBV12-3 or TRBV12-4 with TRBJ1-1; D remains unclear. V was trimmed by 3 bases and J by 7 bases, leaving 15 bases between them. This CDR3 contains 14 residues. This chain's CDR3 is CASSFGAGYDEAFF. CDR3 coding DNA: TGTGCCAGCAGTTTTGGAGCGGGGTACGATGAAGCTTTCTTT.

This clonotype has more than one count but fewer than ten. The rearrangement joins TRBV14 to TRBJ2-5, with D perhaps matching TRBD2 (5 bases). This CDR3 spans 13 amino acids. Trimming cost V 7 bases and J 5 bases, with 14 bases left between them. The V gene's germline CDR1 is SGHDN and CDR2 FVKESK. The CDR3 region is CASNGGGGETQYF. CDR3 nucleotide sequence: TGTGCCAGCAATGGCGGAGGCGGCGAGACCCAGTACTTC.

This clonotype has more than one count but fewer than ten. The chain combines TRBV6-5 with TRBJ1-2; no clear D. Germline lookup yields CDR1 MNHEY and CDR2 SVGAGI. Between the trimmed V and J ends, which lost 2 bases and 7 bases, there was a span of 11 bases. CDR3 size: 13 residues. As DNA, the CDR3 is TGTGCCAGCAGTTACGTTGGGTCTGGTGGCTACACCTTC. This sequence encodes CASSYVGSGGYTF.

This sequence joins TRBV24-1 and TRBJ1-5, with D hard to call. V lost 6 bases to trimming and J lost 7 bases, with 18 bases between them. Germline loops: CDR1 KGHDR, CDR2 SFDVKD. The length of the CDR3 is 15 residues. The CDR3 nucleotides read TGTGCCACCAGTAGCGGGTGGGGATCGGAACAGCCCCAGCATTTT. It yields the protein CATSSGWGSEQPQHF.